The clone carrying this TCR beta chain was recorded once. After isolation, RNA underwent reverse transcription to generate cDNA as the sequencing template. Method: immunoSEQ multiplex PCR; TCRdb's copy keeps in-frame clones and lacks some. The table lists 150,000 to 200,000 clones, roughly 60% of them singletons, with about a sixth in the top ten. These data come from a study of CD8+ T cells in alopecia areata. Germline CDR1 is MNHNS and CDR2 is SASEGT. Germline trimming cut 2 bases from V and 1 base from J; bases unmatched to any gene: 10. This CDR3 contains 17 residues. Treatment denoted: oral pan-JAK inhibitor, 5-10 mg twice daily. Collection of lesional scalp punch biopsies and peripheral blood was performed in alopecia areata patients.

This specimen was CD4+ T cells sorted from blood, taken at week 56, from a patient treated with tofacitinib. The clonotype comes from a human donor with alopecia areata. V gene TRBV6-1 combines with J gene TRBJ1-1, with 7 positions matching TRBD1. The CDR3 region is CASSEPMMGQRNTEAFF. CDR3 DNA: TGTGCCAGCAGTGAACCGATGATGGGACAGAGGAACACTGAAGCTTTCTTT.